The rows below give T cell receptor beta chains drawn from one sample of a study of OX40 agonist ivuxolimab in advanced cancers. Only in-frame clones appear in the TCRdb table, and some are missing; sequencing was by immunoSEQ multiplex PCR. The profile shows approximately 72,000 clones, roughly 84% of them singletons. Source: CD4+ or CD8+ T cells sorted from blood, taken in a trial of the OX40 agonist ivuxolimab. Receptor source: an adult with an advanced solid tumor such as melanoma, head and neck, liver or kidney cancer. Each CDR3 is given with its conserved first and last residue. A D gene is named only where the DNA matches it firmly. Clone size is stated in some rows and not others, as once, few, many or a class when expanded.

J gene	V gene	D gene	clone size	CDR3 DNA	CDR3 protein
TRBJ2-7	TRBV27	TRBD1	.	TGTGCCAGCAGCATGGGACAGCCATCCTACGAGCAGTACTTC	CASSMGQPSYEQYF
TRBJ2-5	TRBV28	.	.	TGTGCCAGCAGTAGCGGGGAGACCCAGTACTTC	CASSSGETQYF
TRBJ1-4	TRBV27	.	.	TGTGCCACAGCCCATGGCACAACTAATGAAAAACTGTTTTTT	CATAHGTTNEKLFF
TRBJ2-4	TRBV4-2	TRBD2	few	TGTGCCAGCAGCCAAGACCCTACTAGCGGGAAAAACATTCAGTACTTC	CASSQDPTSGKNIQYF
TRBJ1-2	TRBV7-3	.	.	TGTGCCAGCAGCCCACAGAGAATGGGCACGAGAGGCTACACCTTC	CASSPQRMGTRGYTF
TRBJ1-1	TRBV7-9	TRBD1	few	TGTGCCAGCAGCCCACCCACAGGGGCGACGAGAACTGAAGCTTTCTTT	CASSPPTGATRTEAFF
TRBJ2-7	TRBV18	.	.	TGTGCCAGCTCATATAACGGAAGGGACTACGAGCAGTACTTC	CASSYNGRDYEQYF
TRBJ1-1	TRBV7-2	.	.	TGTGCCAGCAGCTTAGGGGGGGCAGTGGGTGAAGCTTTCTTT	CASSLGGAVGEAFF
TRBJ1-4	TRBV5-4	TRBD1	.	TGTGCCAGCAGCAGCCTAGGACAGGGTCCTAATGAAAAACTGTTTTTT	CASSSLGQGPNEKLFF
TRBJ1-4	TRBV21-1	.	few	TGTGCCAGCAGCAAGGGGTGCTATACGAGGGAAAAACTGTTTTTT	CASSKGCYTREKLFF
TRBJ1-5	TRBV11-1	TRBD1	.	TGTGCCAGCAGCCCGGACAGGAATAATCAGCCCCAGCATTTT	CASSPDRNNQPQHF
TRBJ2-5	TRBV5-4	.	.	TGTGCCAGCAGCTCTAGCGCCCCAGAGACCCAGTACTTC	CASSSSAPETQYF
TRBJ1-2	TRBV5-1	.	medium-sized	TGCGCCAGCAGCTTGGCCAGGGGCGGCAACTATGGCTACACCTTC	CASSLARGGNYGYTF
TRBJ1-5	TRBV30	.	few	TGTGCCTGGGGAGGGGGGGCCAGGCAGCCCCAGCATTTT	CAWGGGARQPQHF
TRBJ1-5	TRBV6-1	.	.	TGTGCCAGCAGTGAAAGTAGGGGTCGTCAGCCCCAGCATTTT	CASSESRGRQPQHF
TRBJ1-1	TRBV27	.	many	TGTGCCAGCAGTTTCAATGGGAGGGGCACTGAAGCTTTCTTT	CASSFNGRGTEAFF
TRBJ2-3	TRBV7-6	TRBD2	few	TGTGCCAGCAGCCCATTGGTGGGGCGGGAGGGTCGTGATACGCAGTATTTT	CASSPLVGREGRDTQYF
TRBJ1-2	TRBV28	.	.	TGTGCCAGCAGCCTCTATGGCGAATTCTATGGCTACACCTTC	CASSLYGEFYGYTF
TRBJ2-2	TRBV9	.	.	TGTGCCAGCAGCCCACAGGGCACCGGGGAGCTGTTTTTT	CASSPQGTGELFF
TRBJ2-1	TRBV5-1	TRBD2	.	TGCGCCAGCAGCTTGGGGGTAGCGGGAGTGGGGCAGTTCTTC	CASSLGVAGVGQFF
TRBJ1-2	TRBV6-1	TRBD1	.	TGTGCCAGCAGTGAAGGTTCGGTACAGGGGATAAGAGGCTACACCTTC	CASSEGSVQGIRGYTF
TRBJ1-5	TRBV28	TRBD1	.	TGTGCCAGCAGCCGACAGGGGGCACTCAATCAGCCCCAGCATTTT	CASSRQGALNQPQHF
TRBJ1-5	TRBV27	TRBD1	.	TGTGCCAGCAGTTTATTAGGTCAGGGGGACAATCAGCCCCAGCATTTT	CASSLLGQGDNQPQHF
TRBJ2-2	TRBV30	.	.	TGTGCCTGCCGGGCGTGGGCGCCGGTCACCGGGGAGCTGTTTTTT	CACRAWAPVTGELFF